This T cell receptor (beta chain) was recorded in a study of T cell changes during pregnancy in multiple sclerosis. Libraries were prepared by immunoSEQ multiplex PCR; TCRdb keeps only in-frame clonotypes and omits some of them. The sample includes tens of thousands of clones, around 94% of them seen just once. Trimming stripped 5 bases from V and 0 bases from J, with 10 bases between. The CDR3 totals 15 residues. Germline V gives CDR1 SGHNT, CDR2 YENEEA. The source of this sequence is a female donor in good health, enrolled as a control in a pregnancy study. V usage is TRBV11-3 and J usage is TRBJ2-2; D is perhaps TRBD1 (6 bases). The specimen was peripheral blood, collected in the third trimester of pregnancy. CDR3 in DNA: TGTGCCAGCAGCCCCGGGACACCGAACACCGGGGAGCTGTTTTTT. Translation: CASSPGTPNTGELFF.